A selection of T cell receptor beta chains follows, all from one sample in a study of cytomegalovirus exposure and HLA in healthy donors. Repertoires were generated with immunoSEQ multiplex PCR, while TCRdb's copy carries only in-frame clones and drops some. The sample includes about 82,000 clones, around 77% of them seen just once. The sequenced material came from PBMCs. Receptors originate from a man aged 45-65 years in good health and CMV-seronegative. Each CDR3 is given with its conserved first and last residue. The order of the fields is clone size, D gene, V gene, J gene, CDR3 protein, CDR3 DNA. D genes are given only for firm matches. Clone size is stated in some rows and not others, as once, few, many or a class when expanded.

clone size: -; D gene: -; V gene: TRBV7-6; J gene: TRBJ1-4; CDR3 protein: CASSLSAGRNEKLFF; CDR3 DNA: TGTGCCAGCAGCTTATCGGCAGGGCGGAATGAAAAACTGTTTTTT
clone size: -; D gene: -; V gene: TRBV27; J gene: TRBJ1-6; CDR3 protein: CASSLSPLLYNSPLHF; CDR3 DNA: TGTGCCAGCAGTTTATCTCCGTTACTCTATAATTCACCCCTCCACTTT
clone size: -; D gene: TRBD2; V gene: TRBV5-1; J gene: TRBJ2-1; CDR3 protein: CASSWGGAGPYNEQFF; CDR3 DNA: TGCGCCAGCAGCTGGGGGGGTGCGGGGCCCTACAATGAGCAGTTCTTC
clone size: -; D gene: TRBD1; V gene: TRBV4-3; J gene: TRBJ2-1; CDR3 protein: CASSLPGQGISEQFF; CDR3 DNA: TGCGCCAGCAGCCTCCCGGGACAGGGAATCAGTGAGCAGTTCTTC
clone size: few; D gene: TRBD2; V gene: TRBV5-1; J gene: TRBJ2-3; CDR3 protein: CASSLASSGGPTDTQYF; CDR3 DNA: TGCGCCAGCAGCTTGGCGTCTAGCGGGGGGCCCACAGATACGCAGTATTTT
clone size: -; D gene: TRBD1; V gene: TRBV6-5; J gene: TRBJ1-1; CDR3 protein: CASSEPYRGGEAFF; CDR3 DNA: TGTGCCAGCAGTGAACCGTACAGGGGAGGAGAAGCTTTCTTT
clone size: -; D gene: TRBD1; V gene: TRBV6-4; J gene: TRBJ1-2; CDR3 protein: CASSDPRTGNGYTF; CDR3 DNA: TGTGCCAGCAGTGACCCTAGGACAGGGAATGGCTACACCTTC
clone size: -; D gene: -; V gene: TRBV21-1; J gene: TRBJ2-6; CDR3 protein: CASSKVMRAGANVLTF; CDR3 DNA: TGTGCCAGCAGCAAAGTTATGCGAGCTGGGGCCAACGTCCTGACTTTC
clone size: -; D gene: TRBD2; V gene: TRBV10-3; J gene: TRBJ2-1; CDR3 protein: CAISSGGSSSYNEQFF; CDR3 DNA: TGTGCCATCAGCTCGGGGGGGAGTAGCTCCTACAATGAGCAGTTCTTC
clone size: -; D gene: TRBD1; V gene: TRBV6-1; J gene: TRBJ1-4; CDR3 protein: CASAIGQGQEKLFF; CDR3 DNA: TGTGCCAGCGCGATTGGACAGGGCCAGGAGAAACTGTTTTTT
clone size: -; D gene: -; V gene: TRBV27; J gene: TRBJ2-1; CDR3 protein: CASSLWATGSSYNEQFF; CDR3 DNA: TGTGCCAGCAGTTTATGGGCCACCGGGAGCTCCTACAATGAGCAGTTCTTC
clone size: -; D gene: -; V gene: TRBV18; J gene: TRBJ1-1; CDR3 protein: CASSPIQGQAFF; CDR3 DNA: TGTGCCAGCTCACCCATACAGGGCCAAGCTTTCTTT
clone size: -; D gene: -; V gene: TRBV7-5; J gene: TRBJ1-1; CDR3 protein: CARSLGQGLNTEAFF; CDR3 DNA: TGTGCCAGAAGCTTAGGGCAGGGTTTGAACACTGAAGCTTTCTTT
clone size: few; D gene: -; V gene: TRBV5-6; J gene: TRBJ1-1; CDR3 protein: CASSLASRKNTEAFF; CDR3 DNA: TGTGCCAGCAGCTTGGCCTCCAGAAAGAACACTGAAGCTTTCTTT
clone size: -; D gene: TRBD2; V gene: TRBV5-1; J gene: TRBJ2-5; CDR3 protein: CASSSRTSGETQYF; CDR3 DNA: TGCGCCAGCAGCTCCAGGACTAGCGGAGAGACCCAGTACTTC
clone size: -; D gene: -; V gene: TRBV12-5; J gene: TRBJ1-1; CDR3 protein: CASGRENTEAFF; CDR3 DNA: TGTGCTAGTGGTCGGGAGAACACTGAAGCTTTCTTT
clone size: -; D gene: TRBD1; V gene: TRBV19; J gene: TRBJ2-7; CDR3 protein: CASSIIQGAGYEQYF; CDR3 DNA: TGTGCCAGTAGTATAATTCAGGGGGCAGGGTACGAGCAGTACTTC